One and the same sample provided the 21 T cell receptor beta chains below, sequenced in a study of cytotoxic CD8 clonotypes in ibrutinib-treated CLL. Clones were sequenced by immunoSEQ multiplex PCR, and TCRdb holds only the in-frame ones, with some missing. Among about 120,000 clones listed, approximately 83% were seen once. The sample was PBMCs, taken after 24 months of ibrutinib treatment. These receptors were obtained from a human donor with chronic lymphocytic leukemia.

This clone was seen a few times. The chain recombines TRBV7-3 with TRBJ2-3; the D gene is possibly TRBD2 (5 bases). V was pared by 5 bases and J by 0 bases, with 9 bases between. Looked up from germline, CDR1 is SGHTA and CDR2 is FQGTGA. This CDR3 has 14 amino acids. The CDR3 is CASSPRGSTDTQYF. CDR3 DNA: TGTGCCAGCAGCCCACGGGGTAGCACAGATACGCAGTATTTT. Based on the CDR3 plus reference TRBV7-3 and TRBJ2-3, the full variable domain is GAGVSQTPSNKVTEKGKYVELRCDPISGHTALYWYRQSLGQGPEFLIYFQGTGAADDSGLPNDRFFAVRPEGSVSTLKIQRTERGDSAVYLCASSPRGSTDTQYFGPGTRLTVL.

The chain couples TRBV7-9 to TRBJ2-3; possibly TRBD2 for D (5 bases). Per germline, CDR1 SEHNR and CDR2 FQNEAQ (reference sequence). The CDR3 length is 15 residues. Trimming took off 5 bases at V and 0 bases at J, with 12 bases between the two ends. The DNA of the CDR3 is TGTGCCAGCAGCCGGACTGCCTCTAGCACAGATACGCAGTATTTT. Residues: CASSRTASSTDTQYF.

The V and J genes are TRBV5-1 and TRBJ1-2; 7 bases are shared with TRBD1. CDR1 is SGHRS and CDR2 is YFSETQ in the germline V gene. The junction had 17 bases not matched to a gene; V was cut back by 4 bases and J by 5 bases. This CDR3 region has 17 residues. Here the CDR3 DNA reads TGCGCCAGCAGCCCCGCCCCGGACAGGATCTCGCATTATGGCTACACCTTC. Encoded protein: CASSPAPDRISHYGYTF.

The CDR3 nucleotides are TGCGCCAGCAGCTTGCCTAGCGGGGGGCCCGGAGATACGCAGTATTTT. As protein: CASSLPSGGPGDTQYF. This chain connects TRBV5-1 to TRBJ2-3; 11 bases are a match to TRBD2. V lost 1 base to trimming and J lost 5 bases; unmatched junction nucleotides: 6. CDR1 SGHRS and CDR2 YFSETQ come from the germline V gene. The CDR3 length is 16 residues. The whole variable domain, remainder taken from reference TRBV5-1 and TRBJ2-3, is KAGVTQTPRYLIKTRGQQVTLSCSPISGHRSVSWYQQTPGQGLQFLFEYFSETQRNKGNFPGRFSGRQFSNSRSEMNVSTLELGDSALYLCASSLPSGGPGDTQYFGPGTRLTVL.

The genes are TRBV11-2 and TRBJ1-2; D not resolved. The CDR3 is 12 amino acids. V lost 7 bases, J lost 7 bases, and 13 bases lay in between. CDR1 and CDR2 (germline): SGHAT, FQNNGV. The CDR3 loop reads CASKIGLGGYTF. For the CDR3, the DNA is TGTGCCAGCAAGATCGGTCTTGGTGGCTACACCTTC.

CDR3 amino acids: CASSQEGGQGNNEQFF. DNA for the CDR3: TGTGCCAGCAGCCAAGAAGGCGGACAGGGTAACAATGAGCAGTTCTTC. The J gene is TRBJ2-1, the V gene TRBV4-2; 8 positions agree with TRBD1. Per the germline V gene, CDR1 is LGHNA and CDR2 is YNFKEQ. The CDR3 spans 16 residues. V lost 0 bases and J lost 5; bases outside the gene matches: 6.

V usage is TRBV19 and J usage is TRBJ2-1, with TRBD1 matching 8 bases. Trimming cost V 5 bases and J 0 bases; bases outside gene matches: 6. Germline V gene sequence: CDR1 LNHDA, CDR2 SQIVND (reference sequence). The CDR3 is made up of 16 amino acids. The CDR3 loop is CASSGRQGSSYNEQFF. CDR3 sequence (DNA): TGTGCCAGTAGTGGTAGACAGGGGAGCTCCTACAATGAGCAGTTCTTC.

V is TRBV4-3 and J is TRBJ2-7; D is perhaps TRBD1 or TRBD2 (6 bases each). Deletions cut 3 bases from V and 0 bases from J, with 18 bases between. This CDR3 has 17 residues. Germline CDR1 reads LGHNA; CDR2 reads YSLEER. CDR3 bases: TGCGCCAGCAGCCAGGGACGAGGGGGGACCAGCTCCTACGAGCAGTACTTC. Amino acid sequence: CASSQGRGGTSSYEQYF.

The gene calls are TRBV7-3 and TRBJ2-3; 9 positions agree with TRBD2. Germline CDR1 is SGHTA and CDR2 is FQGTGA. The CDR3 sequence is 15 residues long. V was pared by 5 bases and J by 6 bases, with 9 bases of the junction left unmatched. This CDR3 reads CASSPNSGLADTQYF. CDR3 in DNA: TGTGCCAGCAGCCCCAATTCCGGACTAGCGGATACGCAGTATTTT.

V is TRBV29-1 and J is TRBJ1-1; D might be TRBD1 (5 bases). Germline-derived CDR1 and CDR2 are SQVTM and ANQGSEA. The CDR3 spans 14 residues. Trimming removed 2 bases from V and 5 bases from J, with 15 bases in between. The CDR3 protein is CSVEWVGGGTEAFF. CDR3 coding DNA: TGCAGCGTTGAATGGGTGGGGGGTGGTACTGAAGCTTTCTTT.

The rearrangement uses TRBV28 and TRBJ1-1; no definite D call. The CDR3 runs to 14 residues. V dropped 10 bases and J dropped 6 bases, with 21 bases sitting between them. From germline, CDR1 is MDHEN and CDR2 SYDVKM. The CDR3 here is CATLSPGRASEAFF. The CDR3 DNA sequence: TGTGCCACCCTTTCACCGGGGAGGGCCTCTGAAGCTTTCTTT. The full variable domain, in which reference TRBV28 and TRBJ1-1 provide the parts outside the CDR3, is DVKVTQSSRYLVKRTGEKVFLECVQDMDHENMFWYRQDPGLGLRLIYFSYDVKMKEKGDIPEGYSVSREKKERFSLILESASTNQTSMYLCATLSPGRASEAFFGQGTRLTVV.

The gene calls are TRBV28 and TRBJ1-2; maybe TRBD1 (5 bases). The CDR3 contains 15 residues. V was shortened by 6 bases and J by 4 bases, with 18 bases between the two germline ends. Germline V gives CDR1 MDHEN, CDR2 SYDVKM. CDR3 sequence: CASSPTWGRGYGYTF. DNA for the CDR3: TGTGCCAGCAGCCCGACATGGGGCCGGGGCTATGGCTACACCTTC.

The chain carries TRBV6-5 and TRBJ1-2; 9 bases line up with TRBD1. Trimming cost V 4 bases and J 8 bases; bases outside gene matches: 2. This CDR3 spans 12 amino acids. Germline V CDR1 and CDR2: MNHEY, SVGAGI. The CDR3 reads CASSSTGGGYTF. The CDR3 nucleotides are TGTGCCAGCAGTTCGACAGGGGGGGGCTACACCTTC.

V usage is TRBV5-8 and J usage is TRBJ1-1, with D unresolved. V was trimmed by 6 bases and J by 11 bases, leaving 20 bases between them. Germline V gives CDR1 SGHTS, CDR2 YDEGEE. The CDR3 is 13 residues long. This chain's CDR3 is CASTPRTRGSAFF. CDR3 nucleotides: TGTGCCAGCACCCCCCGGACCCGAGGCAGCGCTTTCTTT.

V gene TRBV29-1 combines with J gene TRBJ2-7; D may correspond to TRBD1 or TRBD2 (5 bases each). The CDR3 totals 14 residues. Germline V gives CDR1 SQVTM, CDR2 ANQGSEA. Deletions cut 7 bases from V and 4 bases from J, with 20 bases between. The CDR3 DNA reads TGCAGCGCTCTGATACAGGCGTCGGGGTACGAGCAGTACTTC. The encoded protein is CSALIQASGYEQYF.

The chain uses TRBV5-4 and TRBJ2-3; 8 nucleotides align to TRBD2. The germline CDR1 and CDR2 sequences are SGHNT and YYREEE (reference sequence). CDR3 size: 18 residues. J gave up 0 bases and V 4 bases, and 13 bases lay outside the gene matches. The DNA for the CDR3 is TGTGCCAGCAGCCCCAACCTTCTAGCGGGTTTTAGCACAGATACGCAGTATTTT. Its translation is CASSPNLLAGFSTDTQYF.

This clone was detected once. V gene TRBV7-2 combines with J gene TRBJ2-1; D gene uncertain. The CDR3 has 14 amino acids. Germline V gene sequence: CDR1 SGHTA, CDR2 FQGNSA. Trimming stripped 4 bases from V and 6 bases from J, with 13 bases between. CDR3 sequence: CASSSLGRVNEQFF. The CDR3 region has the DNA TGTGCCAGCAGCTCCCTAGGAAGGGTCAATGAGCAGTTCTTC.

The chain couples TRBV19 to TRBJ2-7, with 7 nucleotides matching TRBD1. Germline CDR1 reads LNHDA; CDR2 reads SQIVND (reference sequence). This CDR3 comprises 13 residues. V lost 5 bases to trimming and J lost 7 bases; unmatched junction nucleotides: 8. CDR3 amino acids: CASSRTGGREQYF. The DNA for the CDR3 is TGTGCCAGTAGTCGGACAGGTGGTAGGGAGCAGTACTTC.

In its sample, this clone was seen once. The chain uses TRBV6-5 and TRBJ2-7; D is unclear. This CDR3 is 13 amino acids long. CDR1 is MNHEY, CDR2 SVGAGI, per germline. Deletions cut 6 bases from V and 0 bases from J, with 9 bases between. DNA of the CDR3: TGTGCCAGCAGCCGGACGGTCTCCTACGAGCAGTACTTC. Protein product: CASSRTVSYEQYF.

The V and J genes are TRBV21-1 and TRBJ1-1; no DNA check was done on the table's D call, TRBD1. TRBV21-1 is annotated as a pseudogene. CDR3 length equals 14 residues. CDR3 sequence reads: CASSKGQQNTEAFF. DNA for the CDR3: TGTGCCAGCAGCAAAGGACAGCAGAACACTGAAGCTTTCTTT.

The J gene is TRBJ1-5, the V gene TRBV30; TRBD1 might be the D (6 bases). Germline-derived CDR1 and CDR2 are GTSNPN and SVGIG (reference sequence). V was pared by 6 bases and J by 4 bases, with 16 bases between. This CDR3 is 14 amino acids long. CDR3 sequence: CACPGRGSNQPQHF. CDR3 DNA sequence: TGTGCCTGCCCAGGTAGGGGGTCGAATCAGCCCCAGCATTTT.